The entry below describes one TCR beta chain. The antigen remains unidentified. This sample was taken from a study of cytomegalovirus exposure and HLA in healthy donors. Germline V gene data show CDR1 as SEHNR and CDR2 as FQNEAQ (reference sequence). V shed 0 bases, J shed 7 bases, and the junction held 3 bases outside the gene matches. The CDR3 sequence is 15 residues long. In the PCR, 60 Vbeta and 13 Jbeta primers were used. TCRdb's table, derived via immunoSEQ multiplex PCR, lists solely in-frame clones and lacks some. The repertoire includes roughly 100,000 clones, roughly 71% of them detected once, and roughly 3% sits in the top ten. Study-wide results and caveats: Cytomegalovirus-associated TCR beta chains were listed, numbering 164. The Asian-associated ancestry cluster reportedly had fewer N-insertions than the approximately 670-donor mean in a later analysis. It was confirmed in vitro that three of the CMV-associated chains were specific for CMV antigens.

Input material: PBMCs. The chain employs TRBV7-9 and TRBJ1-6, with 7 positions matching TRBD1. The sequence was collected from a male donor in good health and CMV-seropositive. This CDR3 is CASSLAQGMNSPLHF. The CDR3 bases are TGTGCCAGCAGCTTAGCACAGGGGATGAATTCACCCCTCCACTTT.